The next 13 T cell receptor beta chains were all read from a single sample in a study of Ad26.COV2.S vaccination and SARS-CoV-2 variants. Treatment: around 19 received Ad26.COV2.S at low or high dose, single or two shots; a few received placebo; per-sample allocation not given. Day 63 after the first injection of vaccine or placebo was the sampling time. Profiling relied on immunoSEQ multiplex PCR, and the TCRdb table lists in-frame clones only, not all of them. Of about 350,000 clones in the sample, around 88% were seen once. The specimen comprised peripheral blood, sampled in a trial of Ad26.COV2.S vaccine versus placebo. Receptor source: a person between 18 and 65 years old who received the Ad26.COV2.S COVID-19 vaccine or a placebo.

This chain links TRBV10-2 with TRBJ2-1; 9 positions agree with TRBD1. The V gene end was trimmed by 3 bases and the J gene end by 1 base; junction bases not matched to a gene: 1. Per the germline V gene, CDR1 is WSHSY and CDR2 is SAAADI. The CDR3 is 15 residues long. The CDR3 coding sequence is TGCGCCAGCAGTGACGGACAGGGGTCCTACAATGAGCAGTTCTTC. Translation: CASSDGQGSYNEQFF.

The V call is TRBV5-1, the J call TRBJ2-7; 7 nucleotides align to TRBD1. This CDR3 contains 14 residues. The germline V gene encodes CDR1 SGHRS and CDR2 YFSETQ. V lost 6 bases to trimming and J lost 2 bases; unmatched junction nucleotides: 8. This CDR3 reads CASTSGGGTYEQYF. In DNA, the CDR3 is TGCGCCAGCACTTCAGGGGGTGGGACCTACGAGCAGTACTTC.

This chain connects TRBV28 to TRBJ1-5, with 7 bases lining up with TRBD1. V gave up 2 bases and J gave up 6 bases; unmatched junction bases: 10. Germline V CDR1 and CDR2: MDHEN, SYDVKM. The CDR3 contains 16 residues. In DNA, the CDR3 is TGTGCCAGCAGTTTACGGAGAGGGGGCGCGAGTCAGCCCCAGCATTTT. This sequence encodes CASSLRRGGASQPQHF.

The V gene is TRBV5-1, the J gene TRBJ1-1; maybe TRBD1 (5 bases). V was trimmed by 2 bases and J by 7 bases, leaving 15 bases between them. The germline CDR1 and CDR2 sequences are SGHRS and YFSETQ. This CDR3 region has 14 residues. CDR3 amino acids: CASSLETSGGEAFF. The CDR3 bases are TGCGCCAGCAGCTTAGAGACGAGTGGGGGTGAAGCTTTCTTT. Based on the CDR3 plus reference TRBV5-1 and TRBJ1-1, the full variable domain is KAGVTQTPRYLIKTRGQQVTLSCSPISGHRSVSWYQQTPGQGLQFLFEYFSETQRNKGNFPGRFSGRQFSNSRSEMNVSTLELGDSALYLCASSLETSGGEAFFGQGTRLTVV.

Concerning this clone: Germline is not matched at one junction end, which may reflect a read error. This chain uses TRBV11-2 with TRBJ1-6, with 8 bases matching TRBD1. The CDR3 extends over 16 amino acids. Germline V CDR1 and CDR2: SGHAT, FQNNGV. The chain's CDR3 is CASSLGTGAINSPLHF. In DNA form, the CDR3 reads TGTGCCAGCAGTTTAGGGACAGGCGCTATTAATTCACCCCTCCACTTT.

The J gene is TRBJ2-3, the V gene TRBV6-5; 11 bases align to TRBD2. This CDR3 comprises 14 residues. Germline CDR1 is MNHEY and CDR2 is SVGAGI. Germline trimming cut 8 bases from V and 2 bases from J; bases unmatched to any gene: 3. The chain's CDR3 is CASDSGRDTDTQYF. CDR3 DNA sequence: TGTGCCAGCGATAGCGGGAGGGACACAGATACGCAGTATTTT.

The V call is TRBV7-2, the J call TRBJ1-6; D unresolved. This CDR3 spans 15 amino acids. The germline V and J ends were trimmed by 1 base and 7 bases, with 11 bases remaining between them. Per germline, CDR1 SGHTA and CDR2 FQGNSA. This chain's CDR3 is CASSLEDTRNSPLHF. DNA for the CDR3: TGTGCCAGCAGCTTAGAAGATACCAGGAATTCACCCCTCCACTTT.

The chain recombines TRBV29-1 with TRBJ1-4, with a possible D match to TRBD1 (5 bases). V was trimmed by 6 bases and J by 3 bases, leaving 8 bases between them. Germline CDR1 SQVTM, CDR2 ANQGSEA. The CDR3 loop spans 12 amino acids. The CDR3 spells CSVSGPNEKLFF. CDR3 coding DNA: TGCAGCGTATCGGGACCTAATGAAAAACTGTTTTTT.

The CDR3 nucleotides read TGTGCCAGCAGCGTAGATTTCCAGGGGGCAAACACTGAAGCTTTCTTT. It codes for CASSVDFQGANTEAFF. The chain uses TRBV9 and TRBJ1-1; the match to TRBD1 covers 8 bases. Germline V gene sequence: CDR1 SGDLS, CDR2 YYNGEE. There are 16 residues in the CDR3. Trimming took 0 bases from V and 2 from J; bases not matched to a gene: 6.

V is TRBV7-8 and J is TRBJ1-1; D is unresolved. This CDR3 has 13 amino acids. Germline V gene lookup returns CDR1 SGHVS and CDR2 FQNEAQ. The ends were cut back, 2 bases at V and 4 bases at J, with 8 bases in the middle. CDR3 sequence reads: CASSLTGSTEAFF. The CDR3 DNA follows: TGTGCCAGCAGCTTAACGGGCAGCACTGAAGCTTTCTTT. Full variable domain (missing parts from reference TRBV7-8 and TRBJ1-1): GAGVSQSPRYKVAKRGQDVALRCDPISGHVSLFWYQQALGQGPEFLTYFQNEAQLDKSGLPSDRFFAERPEGSVSTLKIQRTQQEDSAVYLCASSLTGSTEAFFGQGTRLTVV.

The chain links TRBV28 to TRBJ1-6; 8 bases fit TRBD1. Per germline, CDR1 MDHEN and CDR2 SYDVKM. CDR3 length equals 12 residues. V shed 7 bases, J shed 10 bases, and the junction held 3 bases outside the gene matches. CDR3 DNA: TGTGCCAGCACGCAGGGGGCCTCACCCCTCCACTTT. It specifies CASTQGASPLHF.

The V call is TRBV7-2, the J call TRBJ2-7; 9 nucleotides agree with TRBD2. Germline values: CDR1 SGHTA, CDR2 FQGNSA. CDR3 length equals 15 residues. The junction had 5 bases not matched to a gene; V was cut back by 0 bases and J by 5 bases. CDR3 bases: TGTGCCAGCAGCTTAGCTGGCGGGAGGGCTAACGAGCAGTACTTC. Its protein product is CASSLAGGRANEQYF.

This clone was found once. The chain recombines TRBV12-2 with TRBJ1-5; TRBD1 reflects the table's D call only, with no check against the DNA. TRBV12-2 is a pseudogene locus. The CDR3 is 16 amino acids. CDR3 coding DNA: TGTGCAAATGGACAGGGGACAAGGGGCCGCAATCAGCCCCAGCATTTT. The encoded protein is CANGQGTRGRNQPQHF.